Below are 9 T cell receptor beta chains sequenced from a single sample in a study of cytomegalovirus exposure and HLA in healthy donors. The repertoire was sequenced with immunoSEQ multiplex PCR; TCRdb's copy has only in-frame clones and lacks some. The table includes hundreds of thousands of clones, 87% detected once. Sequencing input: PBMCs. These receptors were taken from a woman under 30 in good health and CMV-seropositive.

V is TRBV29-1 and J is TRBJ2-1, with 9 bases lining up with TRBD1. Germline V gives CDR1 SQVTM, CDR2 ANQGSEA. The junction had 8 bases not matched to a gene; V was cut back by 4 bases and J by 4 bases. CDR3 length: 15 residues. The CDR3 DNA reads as TGCAGCGTTGTACCGGGACAGGGTATTTACAATGAGCAGTTCTTC. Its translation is CSVVPGQGIYNEQFF.

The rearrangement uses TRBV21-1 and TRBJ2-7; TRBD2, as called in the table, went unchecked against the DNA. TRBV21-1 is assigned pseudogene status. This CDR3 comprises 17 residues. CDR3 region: CASSKRATSVGPYEQYF. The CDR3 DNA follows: TGTGCCAGCAGCAAACGGGCGACTAGCGTTGGGCCCTACGAGCAGTACTTC.

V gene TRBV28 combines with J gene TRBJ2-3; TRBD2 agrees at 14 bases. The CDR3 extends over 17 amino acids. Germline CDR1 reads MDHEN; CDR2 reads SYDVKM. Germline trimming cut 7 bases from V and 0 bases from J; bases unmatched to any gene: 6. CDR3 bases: TGTGCCAGCACCCTGGGACTAGCGGGGGCTAGCACAGATACGCAGTATTTT. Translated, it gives CASTLGLAGASTDTQYF.

CDR3 nucleotides: TGTGCCAGCAGCCGAGGGTCCTACGGCTACACCTTC. Translating it yields CASSRGSYGYTF. The chain is built from TRBV14 and TRBJ1-2, with D hard to call. This CDR3 contains 12 residues. The V end lost 4 bases, the J end lost 8 bases, and 11 bases lay between the germline ends. Germline CDR1 reads SGHDN; CDR2 reads FVKESK. The variable domain in full, completed from reference TRBV14 and TRBJ1-2, reads EAGVTQFPSHSVIEKGQTVTLRCDPISGHDNLYWYRRVMGKEIKFLLHFVKESKQDESGMPNNRFLAERTGGTYSTLKVQPAELEDSGVYFCASSRGSYGYTFGSGTRLTVV.

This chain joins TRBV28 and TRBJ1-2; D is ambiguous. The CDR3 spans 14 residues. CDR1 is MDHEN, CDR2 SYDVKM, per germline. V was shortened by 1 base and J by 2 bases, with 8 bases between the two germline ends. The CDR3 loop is CASSLFTKNYGYTF. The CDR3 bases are TGTGCCAGCAGTTTATTTACAAAAAACTATGGCTACACCTTC.

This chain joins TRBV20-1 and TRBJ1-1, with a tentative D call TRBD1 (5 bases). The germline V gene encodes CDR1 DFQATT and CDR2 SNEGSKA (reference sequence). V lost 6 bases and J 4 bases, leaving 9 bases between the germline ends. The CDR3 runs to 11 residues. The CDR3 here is CSARGGTEAFF. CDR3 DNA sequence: TGCAGTGCCCGGGGGGGCACTGAAGCTTTCTTT.

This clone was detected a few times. CDR3 amino acids: CASSPLRGRLPLYEQYF. CDR3 bases: TGTGCCAGCAGCCCGCTACGGGGGAGGTTACCCTTATACGAGCAGTACTTC. The V call is TRBV11-2, the J call TRBJ2-7, with D perhaps TRBD2 (6 bases). V lost 5 bases and J lost 4, with 24 bases in between. The germline V gene has CDR1 SGHAT and CDR2 FQNNGV. The CDR3 contains 17 residues.

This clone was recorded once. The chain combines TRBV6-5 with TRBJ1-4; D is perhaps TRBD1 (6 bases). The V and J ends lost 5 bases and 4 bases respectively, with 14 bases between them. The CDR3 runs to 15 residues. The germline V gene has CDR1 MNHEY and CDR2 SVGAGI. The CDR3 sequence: CASSPRTDLNEKLFF. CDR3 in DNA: TGTGCCAGCAGTCCTAGGACAGACCTTAATGAAAAACTGTTTTTT.

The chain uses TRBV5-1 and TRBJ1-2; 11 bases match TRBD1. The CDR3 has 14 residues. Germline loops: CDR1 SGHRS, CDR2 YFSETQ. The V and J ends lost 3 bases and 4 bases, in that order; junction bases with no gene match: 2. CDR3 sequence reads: CASSWDRGGYGYTF. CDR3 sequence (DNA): TGCGCCAGCAGCTGGGACAGGGGGGGCTATGGCTACACCTTC.